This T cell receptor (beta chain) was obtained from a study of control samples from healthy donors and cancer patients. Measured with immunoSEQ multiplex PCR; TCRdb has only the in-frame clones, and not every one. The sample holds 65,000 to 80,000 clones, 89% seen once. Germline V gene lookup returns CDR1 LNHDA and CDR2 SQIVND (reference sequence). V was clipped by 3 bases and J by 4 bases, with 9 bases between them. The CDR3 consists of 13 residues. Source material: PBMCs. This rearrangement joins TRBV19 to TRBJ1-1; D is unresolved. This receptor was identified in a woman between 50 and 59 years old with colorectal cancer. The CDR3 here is CASSIGHSTEAFF. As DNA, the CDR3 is TGTGCCAGTAGTATTGGGCACAGCACTGAAGCTTTCTTT.